This T cell receptor beta chain was observed in a study of T cell repertoires in cytomegalovirus infection. Study at large: Public TCR beta signatures were indicative of both CMV infection and a matching HLA type.

TCRdb fed the reads into MiXCR, producing one record per CDR3 protein. The sample holds fewer than 250,000 distinct CDR3 sequences; 9% to 15% are singletons and the top ten take 1.5% to 2%. Study outcomes and limitations: Cumulative frequency of public TCR beta families picked out carriers of CMV plus the relevant HLA. HLA-C-restricted CMV-specific TCR beta clonotypes were dominant in the ex vivo response.

CDR1 LNHDA and CDR2 SQIVND come from the germline V gene (reference sequence). There are 14 residues in the CDR3. The trim removed 6 bases at V and 7 bases at J, leaving 11 bases unmatched. A note on this clonotype: As yet, its antigen is unknown.

The sample was PBMCs. This receptor was identified in a human donor in good health (CMV status not recorded). Some clones in this sample may be carry-over from other donors' samples. This chain uses TRBV19 with TRBJ1-2; the match to TRBD1 covers 7 bases. The CDR3 region is CASSPRDRATGYTF. The CDR3 bases are TGTGCCAGTAGCCCCCGAGACAGGGCTACTGGCTACACCTTC.